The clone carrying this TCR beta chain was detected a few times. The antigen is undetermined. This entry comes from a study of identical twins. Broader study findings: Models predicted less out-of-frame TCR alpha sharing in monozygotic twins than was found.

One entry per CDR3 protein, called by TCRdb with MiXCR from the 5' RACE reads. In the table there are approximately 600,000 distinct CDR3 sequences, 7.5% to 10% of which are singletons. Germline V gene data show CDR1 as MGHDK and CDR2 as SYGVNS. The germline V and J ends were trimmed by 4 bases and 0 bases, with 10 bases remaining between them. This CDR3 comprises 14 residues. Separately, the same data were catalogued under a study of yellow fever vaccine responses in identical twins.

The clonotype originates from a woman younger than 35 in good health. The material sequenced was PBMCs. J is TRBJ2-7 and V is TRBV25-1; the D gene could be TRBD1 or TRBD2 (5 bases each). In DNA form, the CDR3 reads TGTGCCAGCAGTGGGGCAGGGAGCTCCTACGAGCAGTACTTC. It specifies CASSGAGSSYEQYF.